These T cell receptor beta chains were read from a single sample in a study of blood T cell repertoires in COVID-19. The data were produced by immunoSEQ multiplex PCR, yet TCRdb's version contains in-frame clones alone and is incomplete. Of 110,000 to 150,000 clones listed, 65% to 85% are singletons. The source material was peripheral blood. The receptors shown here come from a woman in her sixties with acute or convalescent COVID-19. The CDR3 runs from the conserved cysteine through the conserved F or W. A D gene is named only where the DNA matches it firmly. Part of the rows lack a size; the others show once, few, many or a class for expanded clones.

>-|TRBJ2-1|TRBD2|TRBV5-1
CASSLIGTTRYNEQFF
TGCGCCAGCAGCCTTATAGGGACTACTCGTTACAATGAGCAGTTCTTC
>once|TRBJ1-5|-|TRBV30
CACSTVGVNQPQHF
TGTGCCTGCTCCACCGTGGGAGTCAATCAGCCCCAGCATTTT
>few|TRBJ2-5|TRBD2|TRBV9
CASSSRLAGGVRETQYF
TGTGCCAGCAGCTCCCGACTAGCGGGGGGAGTACGGGAGACCCAGTACTTC
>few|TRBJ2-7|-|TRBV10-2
CASSEATYEQYF
TGCGCCAGCAGTGAGGCTACCTACGAGCAGTACTTC
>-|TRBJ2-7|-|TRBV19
CASSRGAGRNEQYF
TGTGCCAGTAGCCGCGGGGCAGGGCGGAACGAGCAGTACTTC
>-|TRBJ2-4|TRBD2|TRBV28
CASKPRGGRPSPDIQYF
TGTGCCAGCAAACCGCGGGGGGGACGGCCATCGCCGGACATTCAGTACTTC
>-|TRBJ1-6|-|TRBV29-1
CSVTQGVGSPLHF
TGCAGCGTAACTCAGGGTGTCGGTTCACCCCTCCACTTT
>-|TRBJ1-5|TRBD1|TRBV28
CASLQTGLQPQHF
TGTGCCAGCCTACAGACAGGGCTTCAGCCCCAGCATTTT
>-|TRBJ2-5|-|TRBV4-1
CASSMEGVRETQYF
TGCGCCAGTTCTATGGAGGGAGTTCGGGAGACCCAGTACTTC
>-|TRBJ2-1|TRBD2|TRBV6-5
CASTTLAGGPIGQFF
TGTGCCAGCACTACACTAGCGGGAGGGCCGATCGGTCAGTTCTTC
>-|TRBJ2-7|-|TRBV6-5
CASSLGRGGGYEQYF
TGTGCCAGCAGCCTCGGACGGGGAGGGGGCTACGAGCAGTACTTC
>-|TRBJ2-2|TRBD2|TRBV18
CASFASGRRGTGELFF
TGTGCCAGCTTCGCTAGCGGGAGGCGCGGCACCGGGGAGCTGTTTTTT
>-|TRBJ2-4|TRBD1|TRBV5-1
CASSPAPTGVDIQYF
TGCGCCAGCAGCCCGGCACCTACAGGGGTAGACATTCAGTACTTC
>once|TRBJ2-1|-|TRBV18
CASSPSTRDAFF
TGTGCCAGCTCACCTTCTACACGGGATGCGTTCTTC
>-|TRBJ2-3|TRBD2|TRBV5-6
CASSSRLAGDTQYF
TGTGCCAGCAGTTCCCGACTAGCGGGGGATACGCAGTATTTT
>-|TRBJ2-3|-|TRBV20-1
CSATPVDTQYF
TGCAGTGCTACCCCCGTGGATACGCAGTATTTT
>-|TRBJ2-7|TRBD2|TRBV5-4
CASSPGTSGYEQYF
TGTGCCAGCAGCCCCGGGACTAGCGGCTACGAGCAGTACTTC
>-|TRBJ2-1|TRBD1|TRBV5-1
CASSRDSYNEQFF
TGCGCCAGCAGCCGGGACAGCTACAATGAGCAGTTCTTC
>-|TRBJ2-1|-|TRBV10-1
CASSQERTNSYNEQFF
TGCGCCAGCAGTCAAGAACGGACTAACTCCTACAATGAGCAGTTCTTC
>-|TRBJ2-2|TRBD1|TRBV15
CATSSFLLSPGQGASGELFF
TGTGCCACCAGCAGCTTTTTATTATCTCCGGGACAGGGGGCGAGTGGGGAGCTGTTTTTT
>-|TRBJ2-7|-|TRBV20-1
CSARDGVSAIF
TGCAGTGCTAGAGACGGGGTATCGGCGATCTTC
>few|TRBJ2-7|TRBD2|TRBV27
CASSFIIRGRDPYEQYF
TGTGCCAGCAGTTTTATCATTCGCGGGAGGGACCCCTACGAGCAGTACTTC
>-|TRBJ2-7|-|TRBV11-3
CASSLGRATGEQYF
TGTGCCAGCAGCTTAGGGAGGGCGACGGGCGAGCAGTACTTC
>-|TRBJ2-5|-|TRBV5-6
CASSFIETQYF
TGTGCCAGCAGCTTCATTGAGACCCAGTACTTC
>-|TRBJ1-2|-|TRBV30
CAWRTGGTYGYTF
TGTGCCTGGAGGACGGGGGGGACCTATGGCTACACCTTC
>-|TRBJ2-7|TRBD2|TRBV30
CAWSGGTTQKWEQYF
TGTGCCTGGAGTGGCGGGACTACCCAAAAGTGGGAGCAGTACTTC
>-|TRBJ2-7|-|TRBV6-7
CASSRGTAYEQYF
TGTGCCAGCAGTCGCGGGACAGCCTACGAGCAGTACTTC
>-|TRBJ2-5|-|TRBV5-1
CASSFDARYETQYF
TGCGCCAGCAGCTTCGACGCTAGGTACGAGACCCAGTACTTC
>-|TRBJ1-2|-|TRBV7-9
CASSLGAEGYYGYTF
TGTGCCAGCAGCTTAGGGGCAGAAGGATACTATGGCTACACCTTC
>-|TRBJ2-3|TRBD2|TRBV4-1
CASSFLAGGSTDTQYF
TGCGCCAGCAGCTTCCTAGCGGGAGGTAGCACAGATACGCAGTATTTT
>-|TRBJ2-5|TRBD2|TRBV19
CASSIVGGETQYF
TGTGCCAGTAGTATAGTCGGGGGGGAGACCCAGTACTTC
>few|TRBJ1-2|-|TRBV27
CASSARGGAYGYTF
TGTGCCAGCAGTGCCCGGGGGGGGGCCTATGGCTACACCTTC
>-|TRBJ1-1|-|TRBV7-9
CASSFRDTEAFF
TGTGCCAGCAGCTTCAGGGACACTGAAGCTTTCTTT
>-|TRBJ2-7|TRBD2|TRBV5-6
CASSPGLGTYEQYF
TGTGCCAGCAGCCCCGGACTAGGGACTTACGAGCAGTACTTC
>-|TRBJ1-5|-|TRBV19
CASSMAGSTDQPQHF
TGTGCCAGTAGTATGGCGGGGTCGACAGATCAGCCCCAGCATTTT
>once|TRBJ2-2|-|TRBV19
CASSIQNTGELFF
TGTGCCAGTAGTATCCAGAACACCGGGGAGCTGTTTTTT
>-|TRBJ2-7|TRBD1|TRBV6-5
CASSKGARTYEQYF
TGTGCCAGCAGTAAGGGGGCAAGAACCTACGAGCAGTACTTC
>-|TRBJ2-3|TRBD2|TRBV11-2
CASSLRLAGGPDTQYF
TGTGCCAGCAGCCTACGACTAGCGGGAGGGCCCGATACGCAGTATTTT
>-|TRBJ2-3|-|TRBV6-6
CASSLLRIPTDTQYF
TGTGCCAGCAGTTTACTTAGGATTCCGACTGATACGCAGTATTTT
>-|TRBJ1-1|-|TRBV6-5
CASSSTPGRLNTEAFF
TGTGCCAGCAGTTCCACCCCTGGAAGACTTAACACTGAAGCTTTCTTT
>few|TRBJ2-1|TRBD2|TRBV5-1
CASSLGREFDEQFF
TGCGCCAGCAGCTTGGGGCGGGAGTTTGATGAGCAGTTCTTC
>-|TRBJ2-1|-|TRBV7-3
CASRSGTHVYNEQFF
TGTGCCAGCAGGTCCGGGACACACGTTTACAATGAGCAGTTCTTC
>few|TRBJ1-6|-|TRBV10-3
CAISLRGGASPLHF
TGTGCCATCAGTCTCCGGGGGGGAGCCTCACCCCTCCACTTT
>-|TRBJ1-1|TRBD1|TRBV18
CASSPAGGGFDTEAFF
TGTGCCAGCTCACCAGCAGGGGGCGGCTTTGACACTGAAGCTTTCTTT
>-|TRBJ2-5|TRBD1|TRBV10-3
CAISVPGQGTRTQYF
TGTGCCATCAGTGTGCCGGGACAGGGGACCCGGACCCAGTACTTC
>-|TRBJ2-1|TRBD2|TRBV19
CASSIGNSGIYNEQFF
TGTGCCAGTAGTATAGGGAATAGCGGGATTTACAATGAGCAGTTCTTC
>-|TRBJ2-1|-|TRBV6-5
CASSSIYEQFF
TGTGCCAGCAGTTCTATTTATGAGCAGTTCTTC
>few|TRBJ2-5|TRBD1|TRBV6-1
CASSEGGGSKTQYF
TGTGCCAGCAGTGAAGGAGGGGGCAGCAAGACCCAGTACTTC
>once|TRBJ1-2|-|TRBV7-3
CASSLTGTGSPGYTF
TGTGCCAGCAGCTTAACGGGAACAGGGTCTCCGGGCTACACCTTC
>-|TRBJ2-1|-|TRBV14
CASTLGRRLRSNEQFF
TGTGCCAGCACTTTAGGGAGGCGTCTTAGGAGCAATGAGCAGTTCTTC
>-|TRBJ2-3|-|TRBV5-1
CASSLGRDFTDTQYF
TGCGCCAGCAGCTTGGGGCGGGACTTCACAGATACGCAGTATTTT
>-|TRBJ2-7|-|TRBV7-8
CASSLEHYYEQYF
TGTGCCAGCAGCTTAGAACATTACTACGAGCAGTACTTC